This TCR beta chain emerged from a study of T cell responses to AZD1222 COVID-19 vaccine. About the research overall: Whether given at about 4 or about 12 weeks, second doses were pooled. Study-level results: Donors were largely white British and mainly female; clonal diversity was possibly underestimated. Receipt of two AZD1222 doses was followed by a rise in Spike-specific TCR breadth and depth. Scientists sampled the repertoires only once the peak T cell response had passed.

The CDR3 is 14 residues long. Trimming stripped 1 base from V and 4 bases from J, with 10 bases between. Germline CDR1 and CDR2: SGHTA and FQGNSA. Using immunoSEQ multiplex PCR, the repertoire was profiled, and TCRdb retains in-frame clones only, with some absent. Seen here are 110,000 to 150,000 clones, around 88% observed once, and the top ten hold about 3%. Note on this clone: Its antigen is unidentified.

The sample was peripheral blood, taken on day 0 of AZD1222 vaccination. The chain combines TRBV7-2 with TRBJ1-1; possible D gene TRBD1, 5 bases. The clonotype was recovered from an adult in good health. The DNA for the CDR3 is TGTGCCAGCAGCTTAGATTCCAGGGCCACTGAAGCTTTCTTT. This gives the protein CASSLDSRATEAFF.